This T cell receptor (beta chain) was recorded in a study of blood T cell repertoires in COVID-19. Study-wide context: Specimens from acute and convalescent COVID-19 originated in the United States, Italy and Spain. T cells, B-cell-depleted T cells, or PBMCs supplied cDNA or gDNA.

The Seattle patients, enrolled during active infection, were followed longitudinally. Authors' data handling: Nucleated cell number was recorded as an estimate derived from reference gene primer amplification. Libraries were prepared by immunoSEQ multiplex PCR; TCRdb keeps only in-frame clonotypes and omits some of them. The V and J calls and clone size were taken over from that table, and D and trimming were inferred from the DNA. This table holds around 430,000 clones, about 91% found once. The CDR3 is 15 residues long. Trimming stripped 4 bases from V and 0 bases from J, with 7 bases between. Germline CDR1 reads SNHLY; CDR2 reads FYNNEI.

The chain uses TRBV2 and TRBJ1-6; D call uncertain. The source is a woman aged 45-60 years with COVID-19, enrolled during active disease. The sequenced sample was peripheral blood. In DNA form, the CDR3 reads TGTGCCAGCAGTGCTCGGAGCTCCTATAATTCACCCCTCCACTTT. Its protein is CASSARSSYNSPLHF.